The 27 T cell receptor beta chains given below trace back to one sample, sequenced in a study of cytomegalovirus exposure and HLA in healthy donors. The PCR ran on 60 Vbeta and 13 Jbeta primers. Repertoires were generated with immunoSEQ multiplex PCR, while TCRdb's copy carries only in-frame clones and drops some. Among approximately 79,000 clones listed, 60% to 85% were seen once. The sequenced material came from PBMCs. These receptor sequences come from a male donor in good health and CMV-seropositive.

This clone was observed a few times. Other DNA sequences in the same sample also yield this CDR3. This chain joins TRBV6-1 and TRBJ2-7, with a possible D match to TRBD2 (5 bases). The germline gives CDR1 MNHNS, CDR2 SASEGT. This CDR3 is 14 amino acids long. Trimming took off 8 bases at V and 3 bases at J, with 17 bases between the two ends. The DNA for the CDR3 is TGTGCCAGCCTCCGCCCCGCGGGTCTCTACGAGCAGTACTTC. Translation: CASLRPAGLYEQYF.

The chain carries TRBV28 and TRBJ2-2; possibly TRBD1 for D (6 bases). Looked up from germline, CDR1 is MDHEN and CDR2 is SYDVKM. This CDR3 has 17 amino acids. V lost 3 bases to trimming and J lost 7 bases, with 21 bases between them. As DNA, the CDR3 is TGTGCCAGCAGTTTCGGTTTCGGGCAGGGGAATAACGGGGAGCTGTTTTTT. Translating it yields CASSFGFGQGNNGELFF.

The DNA of the CDR3 is TGTGCCAGCGCGCCCCTAGCGGGGGGGCACAATGAGCAGTTCTTC. Translated: CASAPLAGGHNEQFF. The chain uses TRBV7-8 and TRBJ2-1; 12 bases are a match to TRBD2. Losses at the gene ends were 8 bases for V and 5 bases for J; bases not matched to a gene: 7. This CDR3 has 15 amino acids. CDR1 is SGHVS, CDR2 FQNEAQ, per germline.

The chain joins TRBV5-1 to TRBJ2-3; D is perhaps TRBD2 (6 bases). This CDR3 region has 14 residues. V was clipped by 4 bases and J by 4 bases, with 13 bases between them. In germline, CDR1 is SGHRS, CDR2 YFSETQ. CDR3 nucleotide sequence: TGCGCCAGCAGCGATCCCGCGGGGTCAGATACGCAGTATTTT. The encoded protein is CASSDPAGSDTQYF.

The sample holds a few counts of this clone. The chain uses TRBV11-2 and TRBJ2-5; D perhaps matches TRBD2 (5 bases). The J call may be in error: the DNA end matches TRBJ2-7 better. Germline V gene sequence: CDR1 SGHAT, CDR2 FQNNGV. This CDR3 is built from 14 residues. The CDR3 region has the DNA TGTGCCAGCAGCCCCGACTACCTCTCCTACGAGCAGTACTTC. It translates to CASSPDYLSYEQYF.

The rearrangement links TRBV7-8 to TRBJ1-6; 8 nucleotides agree with TRBD1. V lost 5 bases and J lost 7; bases outside the gene matches: 1. CDR3 length: 13 amino acids. The germline CDR1 and CDR2 sequences are SGHVS and FQNEAQ. The CDR3 protein is CASSTGGNSPLHF. As DNA, the CDR3 is TGTGCCAGCAGCACAGGGGGGAATTCACCCCTCCACTTT. The complete variable domain, with remaining parts taken from reference TRBV7-8 and TRBJ1-6, reads GAGVSQSPRYKVAKRGQDVALRCDPISGHVSLFWYQQALGQGPEFLTYFQNEAQLDKSGLPSDRFFAERPEGSVSTLKIQRTQQEDSAVYLCASSTGGNSPLHFGNGTRLTVT.

This clone was picked up a small number of times. This sequence joins TRBV28 and TRBJ1-4, with 9 bases aligning to TRBD1. The CDR3 runs 14 residues. V lost 5 bases and J lost 8; bases outside the gene matches: 6. Germline lookup yields CDR1 MDHEN and CDR2 SYDVKM. The CDR3 reads CASSTGGGEEKLFF. The CDR3 DNA reads TGTGCCAGCAGTACAGGGGGCGGAGAAGAAAAACTGTTTTTT.

The gene calls are TRBV6-1 and TRBJ1-2; maybe TRBD1 (5 bases). Germline values: CDR1 MNHNS, CDR2 SASEGT. This CDR3 is 11 amino acids long. CDR3 nucleotides: TGTGCTGCGACAGTTAACTATGGCTACACCTTC. Protein: CAATVNYGYTF.

Comment on this clone: Other DNA sequences from this sample encode an identical CDR3 as well. The V and J genes are TRBV6-5 and TRBJ2-6; 8 bases fit TRBD1. The CDR3 has 15 amino acids. V trimming: 8 bases; J trimming: 0 bases; junction bases outside the gene matches: 3. Per the germline V gene, CDR1 is MNHEY and CDR2 is SVGAGI. CDR3 bases: TGTGCCAGCGGACAGGGCGTCTCTGGGGCCAACGTCCTGACTTTC. It yields the protein CASGQGVSGANVLTF.

The rearrangement links TRBV27 to TRBJ2-7, with 10 bases lining up with TRBD2. The CDR3 is 15 residues long. Losses at the gene ends were 6 bases for V and 2 bases for J; bases not matched to a gene: 7. CDR1 and CDR2 (germline): MNHEY, SMNVEV (reference sequence). CDR3 coding DNA: TGTGCCAGCAGGGACGGACTAGCGGTTGCCTACGAGCAGTACTTC. Translation: CASRDGLAVAYEQYF.

J is TRBJ2-7 and V is TRBV7-7, with D possibly matching TRBD1 (7 bases). Germline V lookup: CDR1 SSHAT, CDR2 FNYEAQ (reference sequence). This CDR3 region has 13 residues. V lost 5 bases and J 1 base, leaving 9 bases between the germline ends. The CDR3 nucleotides are TGTGCCAGCAGCCAGGGGGGTTCCTACGAGCAGTACTTC. Translation: CASSQGGSYEQYF.

The V and J genes are TRBV6-5 and TRBJ2-7; 11 bases are shared with TRBD1. Germline CDR1 and CDR2: MNHEY and SVGAGI. Unmatched junction bases numbered 1, after V lost 0 bases and J lost 6 bases. The CDR3 runs 14 residues. The DNA for the CDR3 is TGTGCCAGCAGTTACTCCGGGACAGGGGGCGAGCAGTACTTC. Residues: CASSYSGTGGEQYF.

This clone was picked up one time. The genes are TRBV13 and TRBJ2-2, with a weak D call TRBD2 (5 bases). Germline loops: CDR1 PRHDT, CDR2 FYEKMQ (reference sequence). There are 16 residues in the CDR3. Trimming stripped 4 bases from V and 0 bases from J, with 12 bases between. The CDR3 nucleotides are TGTGCCAGCAGCTACTTTAGCGACCCGAACACCGGGGAGCTGTTTTTT. It specifies CASSYFSDPNTGELFF.

V gene TRBV18 combines with J gene TRBJ2-3, with D maybe TRBD2 (6 bases). This CDR3 spans 16 amino acids. V lost 1 base, J lost 4 bases, and 15 bases lay in between. Germline V lookup: CDR1 KGHSH, CDR2 LQKENI. The chain's CDR3 is CASSPQWRDGADTQYF. Here the CDR3 DNA reads TGTGCCAGCTCACCACAGTGGAGGGATGGGGCAGATACGCAGTATTTT. Together with reference TRBV18 and TRBJ2-3, the CDR3 gives the full variable domain: NAGVMQNPRHLVRRRGQEARLRCSPMKGHSHVYWYRQLPEEGLKFMVYLQKENIIDESGMPKERFSAEFPKEGPSILRIQQVVRGDSAAYFCASSPQWRDGADTQYFGPGTRLTVL.

V gene TRBV6-5 combines with J gene TRBJ2-7; D is uncertain. Germline V gene data show CDR1 as MNHEY and CDR2 as SVGAGI. Trimming removed 6 bases from V and 1 base from J, with 13 bases in between. The CDR3 totals 14 residues. The CDR3 protein is CASREKRVSYEQYF. The CDR3 DNA follows: TGTGCCAGCAGAGAAAAAAGAGTTTCCTACGAGCAGTACTTC.

In the case of this clone: This sequence is one base from a far larger clone and is likely a read error. J is TRBJ1-6 and V is TRBV5-8; tentatively, D is TRBD1 (5 bases). Germline V gene sequence: CDR1 SGHTS, CDR2 YDEGEE. Trimming shortened V by 4 bases and J by 9 bases, and 17 bases separated the two germline ends. The CDR3 is made up of 15 amino acids. The CDR3 loop is CASSQDSGQGSPLHF. CDR3 sequence (DNA): TGTGCCAGCAGCCAAGATTCTGGCCAGGGTTCACCCCTCCACTTT.

V gene TRBV28 combines with J gene TRBJ2-2; TRBD2 matches at 8 bases. V shed 7 bases, J shed 4 bases, and the junction held 5 bases outside the gene matches. Germline V CDR1 and CDR2: MDHEN, SYDVKM. This CDR3 region has 14 residues. The CDR3: CASTQAGGTGELFF. The CDR3 nucleotides are TGTGCCAGCACCCAGGCGGGGGGCACCGGGGAGCTGTTTTTT.

V gene TRBV7-9 combines with J gene TRBJ1-2; D not resolved. The germline gives CDR1 SEHNR, CDR2 FQNEAQ (reference sequence). This CDR3 has 12 amino acids. V shed 11 bases and J shed 7 bases, with 17 bases lying between them. The CDR3, as DNA: TGTGCCCCCTCCCTAGGAGCGGGTGGCTACACCTTC. Its translation: CAPSLGAGGYTF.

The V and J genes are TRBV30 and TRBJ2-6; D is possibly TRBD2 (6 bases). The CDR3 loop spans 16 amino acids. Germline V gene data show CDR1 as GTSNPN and CDR2 as SVGIG (reference sequence). V lost 1 base to trimming and J lost 2 bases, with 12 bases between them. The CDR3 here is CAWSGGWGAGANVLTF. The CDR3 DNA sequence: TGTGCCTGGAGTGGGGGATGGGGGGCTGGGGCCAACGTCCTGACTTTC.

This clone was picked up one time. The chain combines TRBV11-3 with TRBJ2-2, with no clear D. The CDR3 consists of 16 residues. V lost 0 bases to trimming and J lost 1 base, with 9 bases between them. Germline CDR1 SGHNT, CDR2 YENEEA. The chain's CDR3 is CASSLDQIKNTGELFF. The CDR3 DNA follows: TGTGCCAGCAGCTTAGATCAGATAAAGAACACCGGGGAGCTGTTTTTT.

The chain carries TRBV6-1 and TRBJ2-1; 9 bases are shared with TRBD2. Germline V gene sequence: CDR1 MNHNS, CDR2 SASEGT. Unmatched junction bases numbered 7, after V lost 1 base and J lost 9 bases. This CDR3 contains 15 residues. DNA for the CDR3: TGTGCCAGCAGTGAAGAGGCGGGGGGGCCCGTTGAGCAGTTCTTC. Translation gives CASSEEAGGPVEQFF.

The V and J genes are TRBV5-6 and TRBJ2-6; TRBD1 matches at 8 bases. J was trimmed by 0 bases and V by 4 bases; bases with no gene match: 9. The CDR3 covers 18 residues. Germline lookup yields CDR1 SGHDT and CDR2 YYEEEE. CDR3 loop: CASSPGQGTLSGANVLTF. The CDR3 DNA sequence: TGTGCCAGCAGCCCCGGACAGGGAACCCTCTCTGGGGCCAACGTCCTGACTTTC.

V gene TRBV27 combines with J gene TRBJ1-6, with 7 bases lining up with TRBD1. V dropped 5 bases and J dropped 8; count of bases not matched to a gene: 6. The CDR3 runs to 14 residues. The germline V gene encodes CDR1 MNHEY and CDR2 SMNVEV (reference sequence). The CDR3, as DNA: TGTGCCAGCAGTCAGACAGGGCCGGATTCACCCCTCCACTTT. Protein: CASSQTGPDSPLHF.

This chain uses TRBV14 with TRBJ1-1, with D perhaps TRBD1 (5 bases). Trimming took off 0 bases at V and 4 bases at J, with 12 bases between the two ends. Germline V lookup: CDR1 SGHDN, CDR2 FVKESK. The CDR3 loop spans 15 amino acids. CDR3 amino acids: CASSQDPGSITEAFF. CDR3 sequence (DNA): TGTGCCAGCAGCCAAGATCCAGGGTCAATCACTGAAGCTTTCTTT.

This rearrangement joins TRBV7-2 to TRBJ1-5, with TRBD1 as a possible D gene (6 bases). CDR3 length: 18 residues. V dropped 1 base and J dropped 0 bases, with 16 bases sitting between them. The germline V gene encodes CDR1 SGHTA and CDR2 FQGNSA. CDR3 in amino acids: CASSLGRSGTYSNQPQHF. The CDR3 DNA is TGTGCCAGCAGCTTAGGTCGCTCCGGGACATATAGCAATCAGCCCCAGCATTTT.

The genes are TRBV10-2 and TRBJ2-7; D may be TRBD2 (5 bases). This CDR3 comprises 13 residues. V lost 8 bases to trimming and J lost 2 bases, with 13 bases between them. Germline V gene lookup returns CDR1 WSHSY and CDR2 SAAADI. In DNA form, the CDR3 reads TGCGCCAGCCAAGGTAGCGAGGCCTACGAGCAGTACTTC. The encoded protein is CASQGSEAYEQYF.

This clone was counted a few times. The chain couples TRBV2 to TRBJ1-1; TRBD1 might be the D (5 bases). Trimming pared 3 bases from V and 1 base from J, leaving 9 bases between. From germline, CDR1 is SNHLY and CDR2 FYNNEI. CDR3 size: 14 residues. The CDR3 DNA is TGTGCCAGCAGTGATGTCGGGGGGAACACTGAAGCTTTCTTT. It encodes CASSDVGGNTEAFF.